Sequencing of this TCR beta chain was carried out in a study of identical twins. The study, taken as a whole, reports: Abundant cord blood beta clonotypes carried fewer insertions; memory repertoires showed none. Excess low generation probability was seen in twin-shared out-of-frame alpha sequences.

Germline V gives CDR1 SGHVS, CDR2 FQNEAQ. CDR3 size: 13 residues. V was pared by 5 bases and J by 2 bases, with 3 bases of the junction left unmatched. In the case of this clonotype: Antigen specificity is unknown.

Template switching, a step in the protocol, added a universal primer site, and cDNA carried unique molecular identifiers. TCRdb ran MiXCR on the 5' RACE reads and lists one entry per CDR3 protein. The table includes 510,000 or so distinct CDR3 sequences, about 16% detected once. The same data also went into a second study, on yellow fever vaccine responses in identical twins.

The gene calls are TRBV7-8 and TRBJ2-7; 7 bases match TRBD1. Sequenced input: CD4+ T cells sorted from blood. The sequence was obtained from a woman between 18 and 29 years old in good health. In DNA, the CDR3 is TGTGCCAGCAGCCGGGGACAGCCCTACGAGCAGTACTTC. This gives the protein CASSRGQPYEQYF.